The sequence of this T cell receptor (beta chain) was determined in a study of Ad26.COV2.S vaccination and SARS-CoV-2 variants. Some clones are missing from TCRdb's copy, which holds only in-frame ones; the method was immunoSEQ multiplex PCR. The table includes about 680,000 clones, 89% detected once. The sample's treatment: roughly 18 received Ad26.COV2.S at low or high dose, single or two shots; 5 received placebo; per-sample allocation not given. Specimen acquisition occurred on day 63 following the initial vaccine or placebo injection. Whole-study findings and limits: There was reportedly substantial breadth in spike-specific CD8+ and CD4+ T cell responses after vaccination. The TCR breadth and depth analyses may have produced an underestimate of total T cell responses.

About this clone: Its antigen remains unknown.

V shed 5 bases and J 4 bases; nucleotides not matched to a gene: 7. The CDR3 runs to 16 residues. Germline V CDR1 and CDR2: SGHRS, YFSETQ. The rearrangement links TRBV5-1 to TRBJ2-1, with 12 bases identical to TRBD2. Material: peripheral blood, obtained in a trial of Ad26.COV2.S vaccine versus placebo. This sequence was found in a person between 18 and 59 years old who received the Ad26.COV2.S COVID-19 vaccine or a placebo. The CDR3 sequence: CASRLLAGGSYNEQFF. The CDR3 nucleotides are TGCGCCAGCAGACTCCTAGCGGGGGGGTCTTACAATGAGCAGTTCTTC.